The 5 T cell receptor beta chains below come from one sample, sequenced in a study of T cell changes during pregnancy in multiple sclerosis. The protocol was immunoSEQ multiplex PCR, while the TCRdb copy is restricted to in-frame clones and leaves out a portion. The data contain some 51,000 clones, approximately 95% of them seen just once; the ten biggest clones take up 0.47%. The material was CD4+ T cells from peripheral blood mononuclear cells, obtained in the first trimester of pregnancy. The receptor source for this set is a female donor with multiple sclerosis, enrolled in a pregnancy study.

V gene TRBV27 combines with J gene TRBJ2-6; perhaps TRBD1 as D (6 bases). V lost 8 bases and J lost 0, with 11 bases in between. Looked up from germline, CDR1 is MNHEY and CDR2 is SMNVEV (reference sequence). The CDR3 extends over 15 amino acids. The CDR3 spells CASRDIPSGANVLTF. In DNA form, the CDR3 reads TGTGCCAGCCGGGACATACCCTCTGGGGCCAACGTCCTGACTTTC. Full variable domain (remainder filled in from reference TRBV27 and TRBJ2-6): EAQVTQNPRYLITVTGKKLTVTCSQNMNHEYMSWYRQDPGLGLRQIYYSMNVEVTDKGDVPEGYKVSRKEKRNFPLILESPSPNQTSLYFCASRDIPSGANVLTFGAGSRLTVL.

This clone was found a few times. The chain combines TRBV10-3 with TRBJ2-7, with 7 bases lining up with TRBD2. The germline CDR1 and CDR2 sequences are ENHRY and SYGVKD. This CDR3 spans 12 amino acids. V gave up 5 bases and J gave up 6 bases; unmatched junction bases: 4. The CDR3 reads CAISRGSGEQYF. The CDR3 nucleotides are TGTGCCATCAGTCGCGGGAGTGGCGAGCAGTACTTC.

This clone was seen once. The V call is TRBV5-8, the J call TRBJ1-4; D is possibly TRBD1 (5 bases). Between the trimmed V and J ends, which lost 2 bases and 8 bases, there was a span of 13 bases. The CDR3 is 14 amino acids. Germline V gene lookup returns CDR1 SGHTS and CDR2 YDEGEE. The CDR3 region is CASSFGQGGEKLFF. For the CDR3, the DNA is TGTGCCAGCAGCTTCGGGCAGGGAGGGGAAAAACTGTTTTTT. Combining the CDR3 with reference TRBV5-8 and TRBJ1-4 gives the whole variable domain EAGVTQSPTHLIKTRGQQATLRCSPISGHTSVYWYQQALGLGLQFLLWYDEGEERNRGNFPPRFSGRQFPNYSSELNVNALELEDSALYLCASSFGQGGEKLFFGSGTQLSVL.

The V and J genes are TRBV5-1 and TRBJ2-2; 7 positions agree with TRBD2. With 4 bases clipped from V and 13 bases from J, the junction kept 7 bases outside the gene matches. Germline CDR1 and CDR2: SGHRS and YFSETQ. This CDR3 region has 12 residues. The CDR3 nucleotides are TGCGCCAGCAGCCTTAGGGACTATCGGCTGTTTTTT. It translates to CASSLRDYRLFF.

The chain links TRBV5-6 to TRBJ2-3; TRBD1 aligns across 7 bases. The CDR3 consists of 16 residues. Germline CDR1 and CDR2: SGHDT and YYEEEE. V lost 0 bases and J lost 4; bases outside the gene matches: 8. CDR3 DNA sequence: TGTGCCAGCAGCTTGGCCTGGACAGGAGTGGCAGATACGCAGTATTTT. It specifies CASSLAWTGVADTQYF.